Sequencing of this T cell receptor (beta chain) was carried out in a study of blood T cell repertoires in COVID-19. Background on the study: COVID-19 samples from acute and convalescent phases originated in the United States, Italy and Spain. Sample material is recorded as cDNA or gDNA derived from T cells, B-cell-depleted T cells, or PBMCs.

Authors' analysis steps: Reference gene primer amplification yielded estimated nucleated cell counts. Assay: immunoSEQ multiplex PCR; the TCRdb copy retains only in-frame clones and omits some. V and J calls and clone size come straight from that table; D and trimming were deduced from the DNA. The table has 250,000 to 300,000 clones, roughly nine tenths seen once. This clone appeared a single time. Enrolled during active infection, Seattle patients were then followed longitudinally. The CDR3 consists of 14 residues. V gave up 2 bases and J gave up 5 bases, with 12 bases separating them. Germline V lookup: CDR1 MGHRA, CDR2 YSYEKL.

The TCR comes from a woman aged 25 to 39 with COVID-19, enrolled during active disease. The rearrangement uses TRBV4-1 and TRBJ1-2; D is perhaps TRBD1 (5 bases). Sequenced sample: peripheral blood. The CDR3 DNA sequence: TGCGCCAGCAGCCAAACAGGCGGATTTTATGGCTACACCTTC. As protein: CASSQTGGFYGYTF.